This T cell receptor beta chain was captured by sequencing in a study of cytomegalovirus exposure and HLA in healthy donors. Notes on the study in general: As a later analysis showed, several of the most significant clusters appeared to be linked to common viral pathogens. A later analysis showed TCR association rates differing by HLA locus, peaking at DRB1 and lowest at HLA-C.

PCR amplification relied on 60 Vbeta primers (plus 13 Jbeta primers). This table comes from immunoSEQ multiplex PCR, and its TCRdb copy is limited to in-frame clones, with some not included. The sample consists of about 130,000 clones, roughly 88% of them appearing once. With regard to this clone: Its target is not known.

Healthy bone marrow donors made up the donors. With V trimmed by 6 bases and J by 2 bases, 7 bases remained unmatched. The CDR3 is made up of 15 amino acids. The germline V gene has CDR1 MNHNS and CDR2 SASEGT. The receptor was isolated from a woman between 18 and 29 years old in good health and CMV-seropositive. The chain recombines TRBV6-1 with TRBJ2-3; 8 bases are a match to TRBD1. Source material: PBMCs. The CDR3 DNA reads as TGTGCCAGCAGCATTGACAGGGGAAACACAGATACGCAGTATTTT. Amino acids: CASSIDRGNTDTQYF.